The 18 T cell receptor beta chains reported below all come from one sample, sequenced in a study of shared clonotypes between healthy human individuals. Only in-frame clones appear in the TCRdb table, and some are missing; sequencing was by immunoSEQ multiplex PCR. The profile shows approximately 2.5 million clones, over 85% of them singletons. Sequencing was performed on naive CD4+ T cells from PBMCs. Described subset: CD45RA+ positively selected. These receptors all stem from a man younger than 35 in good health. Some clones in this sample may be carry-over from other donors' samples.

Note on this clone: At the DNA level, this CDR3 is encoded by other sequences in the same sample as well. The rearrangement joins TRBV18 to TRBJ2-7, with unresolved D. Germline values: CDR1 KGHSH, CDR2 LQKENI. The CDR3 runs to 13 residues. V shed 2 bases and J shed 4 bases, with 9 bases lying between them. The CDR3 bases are TGTGCCAGCTCACCAGAATTAGGTTACGAGCAGTACTTC. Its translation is CASSPELGYEQYF.

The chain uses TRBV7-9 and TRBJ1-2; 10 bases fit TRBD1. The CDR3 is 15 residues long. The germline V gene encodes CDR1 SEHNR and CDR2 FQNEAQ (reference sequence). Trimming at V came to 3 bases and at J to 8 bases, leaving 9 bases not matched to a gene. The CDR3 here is CASSFGDRGYSGYTF. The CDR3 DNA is TGTGCCAGCAGCTTTGGGGACAGGGGCTATAGCGGCTACACCTTC. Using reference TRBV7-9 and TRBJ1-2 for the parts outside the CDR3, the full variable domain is DTGVSQNPRHKITKRGQNVTFRCDPISEHNRLYWYRQTLGQGPEFLTYFQNEAQLEKSRLLSDRFSAERPKGSFSTLEIQRTEQGDSAMYLCASSFGDRGYSGYTFGSGTRLTVV.

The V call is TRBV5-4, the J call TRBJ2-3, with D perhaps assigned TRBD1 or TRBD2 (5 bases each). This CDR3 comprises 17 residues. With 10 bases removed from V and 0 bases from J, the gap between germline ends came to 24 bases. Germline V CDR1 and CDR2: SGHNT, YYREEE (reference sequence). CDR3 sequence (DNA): TGTGCCGGGTCAAGGCCAAGGGGAGTAGATAGCACAGATACGCAGTATTTT. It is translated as CAGSRPRGVDSTDTQYF.

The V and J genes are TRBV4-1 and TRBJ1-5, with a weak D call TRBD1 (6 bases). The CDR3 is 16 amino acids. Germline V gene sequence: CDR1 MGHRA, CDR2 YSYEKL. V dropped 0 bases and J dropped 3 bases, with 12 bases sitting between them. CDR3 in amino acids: CASSQDGRGHNQPQHF. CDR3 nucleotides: TGCGCCAGCAGCCAAGATGGTCGGGGGCACAATCAGCCCCAGCATTTT.

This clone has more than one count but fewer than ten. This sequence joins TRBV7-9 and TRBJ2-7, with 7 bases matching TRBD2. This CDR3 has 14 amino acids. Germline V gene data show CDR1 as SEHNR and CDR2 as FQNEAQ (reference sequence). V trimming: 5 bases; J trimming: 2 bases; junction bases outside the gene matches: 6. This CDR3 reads CASSGGVSAYEQYF. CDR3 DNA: TGTGCCAGCAGCGGGGGGGTAAGCGCCTACGAGCAGTACTTC. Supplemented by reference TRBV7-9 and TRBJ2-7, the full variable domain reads DTGVSQNPRHKITKRGQNVTFRCDPISEHNRLYWYRQTLGQGPEFLTYFQNEAQLEKSRLLSDRFSAERPKGSFSTLEIQRTEQGDSAMYLCASSGGVSAYEQYFGPGTRLTVT.

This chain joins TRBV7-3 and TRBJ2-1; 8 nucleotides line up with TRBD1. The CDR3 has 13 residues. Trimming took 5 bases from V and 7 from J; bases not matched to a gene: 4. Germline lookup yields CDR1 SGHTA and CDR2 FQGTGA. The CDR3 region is CASSLQGANEQFF. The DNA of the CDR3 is TGTGCCAGCAGCCTCCAGGGGGCTAATGAGCAGTTCTTC.

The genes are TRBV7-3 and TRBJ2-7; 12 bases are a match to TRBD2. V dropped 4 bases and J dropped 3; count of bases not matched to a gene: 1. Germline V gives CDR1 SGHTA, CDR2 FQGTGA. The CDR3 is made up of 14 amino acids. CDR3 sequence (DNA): TGTGCCAGCAGCTGGACTAGCGGGAACTACGAGCAGTACTTC. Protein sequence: CASSWTSGNYEQYF.

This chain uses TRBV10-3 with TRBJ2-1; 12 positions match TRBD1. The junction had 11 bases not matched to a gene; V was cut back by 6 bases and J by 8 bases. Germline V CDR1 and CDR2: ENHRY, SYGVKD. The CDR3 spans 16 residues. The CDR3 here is CAIRLLGTGGFDEQFF. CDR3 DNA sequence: TGTGCCATCAGACTACTTGGGACAGGGGGCTTCGATGAGCAGTTCTTC.

The CDR3 DNA reads TGCAGCGTCCGACGGGCCAGGGGGTTACAAGAGACCCAGTACTTC. Its translation: CSVRRARGLQETQYF. V and J are TRBV29-1 and TRBJ2-5, with 7 bases matching TRBD1. With V trimmed by 6 bases and J by 2 bases, 12 bases remained unmatched. CDR1 is SQVTM and CDR2 is ANQGSEA in the germline V gene. CDR3 length equals 15 residues.

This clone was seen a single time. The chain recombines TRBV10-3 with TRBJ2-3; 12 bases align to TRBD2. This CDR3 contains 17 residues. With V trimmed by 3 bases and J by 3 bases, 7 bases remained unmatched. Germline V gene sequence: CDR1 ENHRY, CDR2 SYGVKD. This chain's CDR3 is CAISDYGTSGPTDTQYF. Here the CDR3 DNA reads TGTGCCATCAGTGACTACGGGACTAGCGGGCCTACAGATACGCAGTATTTT.

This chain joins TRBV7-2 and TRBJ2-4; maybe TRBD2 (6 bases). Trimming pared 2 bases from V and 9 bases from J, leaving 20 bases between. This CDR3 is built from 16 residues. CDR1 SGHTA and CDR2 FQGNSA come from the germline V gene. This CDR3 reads CASSLSPPGAHAIQYF. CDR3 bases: TGTGCCAGCAGCTTATCTCCCCCGGGAGCACATGCCATTCAGTACTTC.

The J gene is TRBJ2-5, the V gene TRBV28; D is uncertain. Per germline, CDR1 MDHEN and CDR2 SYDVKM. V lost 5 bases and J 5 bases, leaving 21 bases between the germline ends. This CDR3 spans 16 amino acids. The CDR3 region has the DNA TGTGCCAGCAGTGACACCCTGGACGGGTCGCGGGAGACCCAGTACTTC. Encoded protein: CASSDTLDGSRETQYF.

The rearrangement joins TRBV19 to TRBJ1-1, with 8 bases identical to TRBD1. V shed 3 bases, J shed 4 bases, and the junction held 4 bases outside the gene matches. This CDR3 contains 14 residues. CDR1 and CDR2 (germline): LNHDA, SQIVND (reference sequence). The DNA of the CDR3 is TGTGCCAGTAGTATCAGGGGGCTGGCCACTGAAGCTTTCTTT. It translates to CASSIRGLATEAFF.

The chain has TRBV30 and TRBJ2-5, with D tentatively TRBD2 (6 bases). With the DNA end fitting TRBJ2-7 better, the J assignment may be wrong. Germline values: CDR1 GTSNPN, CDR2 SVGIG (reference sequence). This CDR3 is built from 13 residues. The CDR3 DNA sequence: TGTGCCTGGAGTATAGGGACTCCCCACGAGCAGTACTTC. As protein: CAWSIGTPHEQYF.

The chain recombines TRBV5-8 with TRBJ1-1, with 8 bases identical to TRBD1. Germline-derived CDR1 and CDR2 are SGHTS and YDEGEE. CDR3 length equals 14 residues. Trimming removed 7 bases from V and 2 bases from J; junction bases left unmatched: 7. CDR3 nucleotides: TGTGCCAGCGAAGTCGGACAGGGAAACACTGAAGCTTTCTTT. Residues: CASEVGQGNTEAFF.

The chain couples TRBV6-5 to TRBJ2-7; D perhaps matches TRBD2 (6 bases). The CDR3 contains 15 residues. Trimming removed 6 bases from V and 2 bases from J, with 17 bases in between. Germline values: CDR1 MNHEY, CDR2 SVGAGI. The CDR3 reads CASSPFSGGTYEQYF. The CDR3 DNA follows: TGTGCCAGCAGCCCCTTTTCGGGCGGGACCTACGAGCAGTACTTC.

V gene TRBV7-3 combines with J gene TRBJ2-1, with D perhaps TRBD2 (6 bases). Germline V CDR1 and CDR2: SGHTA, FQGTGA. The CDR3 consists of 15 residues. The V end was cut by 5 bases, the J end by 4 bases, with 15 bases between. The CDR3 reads CASSRTGTQYNEQFF. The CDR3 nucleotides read TGTGCCAGCAGCCGCACCGGGACTCAGTACAATGAGCAGTTCTTC.

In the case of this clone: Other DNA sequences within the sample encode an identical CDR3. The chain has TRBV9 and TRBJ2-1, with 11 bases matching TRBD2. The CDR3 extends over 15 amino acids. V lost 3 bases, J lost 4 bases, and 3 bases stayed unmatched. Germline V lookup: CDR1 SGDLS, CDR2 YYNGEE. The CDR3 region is CASSETSGTYNEQFF. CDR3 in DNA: TGTGCCAGCAGCGAGACTAGCGGGACTTACAATGAGCAGTTCTTC.